The rows below give T cell receptor beta chains drawn from one sample of a study of siplizumab effects on memory and regulatory T cells. TCRdb's table, derived via immunoSEQ multiplex PCR, lists solely in-frame clones and lacks some. The sample holds 87,000 or so clones, 85% to 90% seen once. Material: CD4+ T cells sorted from blood. The receptors here all came from a human donor in good health. Both conserved end residues are part of each CDR3. D genes are given only for firm matches. Clone size is shown for a subset of rows, as once, few, many or a class of expanded clone.

clone size	J gene	D gene	V gene	CDR3 DNA	CDR3 protein
NA	TRBJ2-7	TRBD2	TRBV7-9	TGTGCCAGCAGCTTAGAGGGGAGACTAGCGGGCCAGGGTTCCTACGAGCAGTACTTC	CASSLEGRLAGQGSYEQYF
NA	TRBJ2-7	NA	TRBV5-4	TGTGCCAGCAGCTTGGCCGGACAGTACGAGCAGTACTTC	CASSLAGQYEQYF
NA	TRBJ2-5	NA	TRBV6-5	TGTGCCAGCAGTTACGCACGGATCCAAGAGACCCAGTACTTC	CASSYARIQETQYF
NA	TRBJ1-5	NA	TRBV6-1	TGTGCCAGCAGCCGGGACGTCCGGCAGCCCCAGCATTTT	CASSRDVRQPQHF
NA	TRBJ2-7	NA	TRBV11-3	TGTGCCAGCAGCACAGGACGGGCACTCAGCTCCTACGAGCAGTACTTC	CASSTGRALSSYEQYF
NA	TRBJ2-7	NA	TRBV6-6	TGTGCCAGCAGTTACCGGTACGGGCCCAACTACGAGCAGTACTTC	CASSYRYGPNYEQYF
NA	TRBJ2-2	NA	TRBV5-4	TGTGCCAGCAGCTTGGGCAGTTACACCGGGGAGCTGTTTTTT	CASSLGSYTGELFF
NA	TRBJ1-5	TRBD1	TRBV7-9	TGTGCCAGCAGCTTGACAGGGGAATTATCGCCCCAGCATTTT	CASSLTGELSPQHF
NA	TRBJ1-2	NA	TRBV6-6	TGTGCCAGCAGTCCACAGGGTAGTTATGGCTACACCTTC	CASSPQGSYGYTF
NA	TRBJ2-1	NA	TRBV19	TGTGCCAGTAGTATTCAGCGTTCCCTGATGGGTGGTGAGCAGTTCTTC	CASSIQRSLMGGEQFF
few	TRBJ1-5	NA	TRBV7-8	TGTGCCAGCAGCCCCTCAGGTCAGGTCGCGCAGCCCCAGCATTTT	CASSPSGQVAQPQHF
few	TRBJ2-7	TRBD1	TRBV6-4	TGTGCCAGGGGCCGGGGACAGTCCTACGAGCAGTACTTC	CARGRGQSYEQYF
NA	TRBJ1-4	NA	TRBV19	TGTGCCAGTAGTTGGGAAGGGGGAAAACTGTTTTTT	CASSWEGGKLFF
NA	TRBJ1-4	NA	TRBV4-1	TGCGCCAGCAGCCAAGACCGGGGATGGGGTGAAAAACTGTTTTTT	CASSQDRGWGEKLFF
NA	TRBJ2-1	TRBD2	TRBV4-2	TGTGCCAGCAGCCAAGACGGGACTAGCGCCCGCAATGAGCAGTTCTTC	CASSQDGTSARNEQFF
NA	TRBJ1-5	TRBD1	TRBV29-1	TGCAGCGTCAGGGGGTTTGATAGCAATCAGCCCCAGCATTTT	CSVRGFDSNQPQHF
NA	TRBJ1-1	TRBD1	TRBV5-1	TGCGCCAGCAGCCCCTGGACAGGGAACACTGAAGCTTTCTTT	CASSPWTGNTEAFF
NA	TRBJ2-1	TRBD2	TRBV7-9	TGTGCCAGCAGCCCGCTAGCGGGAGTTAACAATGAGCAGTTCTTC	CASSPLAGVNNEQFF
NA	TRBJ2-1	TRBD1	TRBV10-1	TGCGCCAGCAGTGAGTCCCCCGTGCCCCGTGGGGGACAGCCATCCTACAATGAGCAGTTCTTC	CASSESPVPRGGQPSYNEQFF
NA	TRBJ2-7	NA	TRBV27	TGTGCCAGCAGTTTAGGGGAGGACTACGAACAGTACTTC	CASSLGEDYEQYF
NA	TRBJ2-6	NA	TRBV27	TGTGCCAGCAGCCCCTCTGGGGCCAACGTCCTGACTTTC	CASSPSGANVLTF
NA	TRBJ2-4	TRBD2	TRBV30	TGTGCCTGGAGTGTATTAGGACTAGGGGTGGCCAAAAACATTCAGTACTTC	CAWSVLGLGVAKNIQYF
NA	TRBJ2-5	NA	TRBV2	TGTGCCAGCACCCGAGGGGGAGTGGATGAGACCCAGTACTTC	CASTRGGVDETQYF
NA	TRBJ2-2	TRBD1	TRBV15	TGTGCCACCAGCCGTAGACAGGGGGGCACCGGGGAGCTGTTTTTT	CATSRRQGGTGELFF
NA	TRBJ2-7	NA	TRBV7-2	TGTGCCAGCAGCCGAGTGGGGGGTGGACGATCCTACGAGCAGTACTTC	CASSRVGGGRSYEQYF
NA	TRBJ2-1	TRBD1	TRBV5-1	TGCGCCAGCAGGACAGGGAATTCGGTCCAATACAATGAGCAGTTCTTC	CASRTGNSVQYNEQFF
once	TRBJ2-2	NA	TRBV30	TGTGCCTGGAGTGTACGACCCCCCCGTTTCGCCGGGGAGCTGTTTTTT	CAWSVRPPRFAGELFF
NA	TRBJ2-1	NA	TRBV9	TGTGCCAGCAGCGCCAGACCGGGGGATCAAAGCTCCTACAATGAGCAGTTCTTC	CASSARPGDQSSYNEQFF
NA	TRBJ2-4	NA	TRBV6-1	TGTGCCAGCAGTGAAGCGGATGGAAACAGGGCAGTTCCCGCCAAAAACATTCAGTACTTC	CASSEADGNRAVPAKNIQYF
NA	TRBJ2-1	TRBD2	TRBV10-2	TGCGCCAGCAGTGATAGCGGGAGGACAAATGAGCAGTTCTTC	CASSDSGRTNEQFF
NA	TRBJ1-5	NA	TRBV30	TGTGCCTGGAGCCAGAGCAATCAGCCCCAGCATTTT	CAWSQSNQPQHF
NA	TRBJ1-5	NA	TRBV19	TGTGCCAGTAGTATAGCGGGGGCCTCCAATCAGCCCCAGCATTTT	CASSIAGASNQPQHF
NA	TRBJ2-5	NA	TRBV5-4	TGTGCCAGCAGCTCGGACAGACGAGAGACCCAGTACTTC	CASSSDRRETQYF
NA	TRBJ2-7	TRBD2	TRBV5-1	TGCGCCAGCAGCTTGTCGCCCGTGGGTGGTAGCGGGAGCTACGAGCAGTACTTC	CASSLSPVGGSGSYEQYF
NA	TRBJ1-2	NA	TRBV9	TGTGCCAGCAGCGTAGGAGGAGGGGCGAACTATGGCTACACCTTC	CASSVGGGANYGYTF
NA	TRBJ2-3	NA	TRBV7-2	TGTGCCAGCAGCAGGCCGGGCGCACCTTCAGATACGCAGTATTTT	CASSRPGAPSDTQYF
few	TRBJ1-4	NA	TRBV10-3	TGTGCCATCAGTGACGGGGCGATGGCTAATGAAAAACTGTTTTTT	CAISDGAMANEKLFF
once	TRBJ2-1	NA	TRBV7-3	TGTGCCAGCAGCTTAAACCGAGCCCGAGGTCTAGATGAGCAGTTCTTC	CASSLNRARGLDEQFF
NA	TRBJ2-1	TRBD1	TRBV25-1	TGTGCCAGCAGTGCGGACAGGGGATACAATGAGCAGTTCTTC	CASSADRGYNEQFF
NA	TRBJ2-2	TRBD2	TRBV27	TGTGCCAGCAGTTTCGTACCGGGACTAGCGGGTGACACCGGGGAGCTGTTTTTT	CASSFVPGLAGDTGELFF
few	TRBJ2-2	TRBD2	TRBV7-2	TGTGCCAGCAGCTTACGGCCGGGAGGGCCTTCGATGGTCGGGGAGCTGTTTTTT	CASSLRPGGPSMVGELFF
NA	TRBJ2-4	NA	TRBV11-3	TGTGCCAGCAGCCCGCGAAGGCTTCCGGGACAAGCCAAAAACATTCAGTACTTC	CASSPRRLPGQAKNIQYF
NA	TRBJ2-7	NA	TRBV5-5	TGTGCCAGCATACCTTGGGAAGGCTCCTACGAGCAGTACTTC	CASIPWEGSYEQYF
NA	TRBJ2-2	TRBD1	TRBV4-3	TGCGCCAGCAGCCAACAGACAGGGGGCAACACCGGGGAGCTGTTTTTT	CASSQQTGGNTGELFF
NA	TRBJ2-7	NA	TRBV20-1	TGCAGTGCAGGGGGCTCCTACGAGCAGTACTTC	CSAGGSYEQYF
once	TRBJ1-2	NA	TRBV19	TGTGCCAGTACCCCTTCCCGTGGCGGCTACACCTTC	CASTPSRGGYTF